This T cell receptor beta chain was observed in a study of T cell repertoires in cytomegalovirus infection. Trimming removed 0 bases at V and 6 bases at J, with 12 bases between. The CDR3 is made up of 16 amino acids. Germline V gene sequence: CDR1 LNHDA, CDR2 SQIVND (reference sequence). Only a few counts were recorded for this clonotype. The antigen is unknown. TCRdb analysed the reads with MiXCR anew, one entry per CDR3 protein. The sample holds around 750,000 distinct CDR3 sequences; 30% to 35% are singletons and the top ten take roughly an eighth. Study outcomes and limitations: Of the TCR beta families, the public ones yielded a cumulative frequency that identified carriers of CMV plus the relevant HLA.

The chain joins TRBV19 to TRBJ1-6; no reliable D call. The source of this sequence is a human donor in good health (CMV status not recorded). Some clones in this sample may be carry-over from other donors' samples. The material sequenced was cultured CD8+ T cells from PBMCs, taken from culture after CMV antigen stimulation. CDR3 nucleotides: TGTGCCAGTAGTATAGATGAGGACTCGTCTAATTCACCCCTCCACTTT. It translates to CASSIDEDSSNSPLHF.